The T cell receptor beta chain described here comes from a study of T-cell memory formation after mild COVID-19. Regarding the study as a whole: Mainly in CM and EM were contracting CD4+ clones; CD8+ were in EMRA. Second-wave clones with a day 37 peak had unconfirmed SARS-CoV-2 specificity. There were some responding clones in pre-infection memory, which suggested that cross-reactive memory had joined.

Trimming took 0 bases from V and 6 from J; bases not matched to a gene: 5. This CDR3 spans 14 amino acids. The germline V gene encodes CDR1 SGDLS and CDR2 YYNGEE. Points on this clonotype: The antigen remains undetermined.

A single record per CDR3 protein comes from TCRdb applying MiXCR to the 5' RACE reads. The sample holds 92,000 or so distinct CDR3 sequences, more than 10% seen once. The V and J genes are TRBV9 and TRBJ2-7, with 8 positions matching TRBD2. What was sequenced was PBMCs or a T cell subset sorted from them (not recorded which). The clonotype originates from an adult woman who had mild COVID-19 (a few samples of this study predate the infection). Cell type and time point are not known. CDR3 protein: CASSVGAGGAEQYF. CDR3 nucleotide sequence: TGTGCCAGCAGCGTAGGGGCGGGGGGCGCCGAGCAGTACTTC.